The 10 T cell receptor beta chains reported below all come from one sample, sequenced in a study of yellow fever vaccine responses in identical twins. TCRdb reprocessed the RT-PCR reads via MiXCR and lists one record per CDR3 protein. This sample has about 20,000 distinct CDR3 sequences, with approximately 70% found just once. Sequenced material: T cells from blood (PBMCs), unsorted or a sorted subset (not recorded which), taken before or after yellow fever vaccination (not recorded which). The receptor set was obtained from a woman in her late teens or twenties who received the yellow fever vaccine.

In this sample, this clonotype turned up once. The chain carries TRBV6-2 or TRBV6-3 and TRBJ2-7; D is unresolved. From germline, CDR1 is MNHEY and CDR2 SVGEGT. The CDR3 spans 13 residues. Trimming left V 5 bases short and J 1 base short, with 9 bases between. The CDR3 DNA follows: TGTGCCAGCAGTCCGCCGCCGTCCTACGAGCAGTACTTC. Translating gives CASSPPPSYEQYF.

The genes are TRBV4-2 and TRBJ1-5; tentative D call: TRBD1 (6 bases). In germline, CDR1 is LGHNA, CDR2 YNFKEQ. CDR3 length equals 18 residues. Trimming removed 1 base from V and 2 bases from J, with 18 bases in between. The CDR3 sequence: CASSQGWSRGAGNQPQHF. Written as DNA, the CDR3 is TGTGCCAGCAGCCAAGGTTGGTCTCGGGGGGCAGGCAATCAGCCCCAGCATTTT.

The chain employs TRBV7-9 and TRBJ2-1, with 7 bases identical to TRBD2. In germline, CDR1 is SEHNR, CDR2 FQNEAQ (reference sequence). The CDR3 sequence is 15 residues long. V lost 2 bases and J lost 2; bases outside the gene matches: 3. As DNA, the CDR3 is TGTGCCAGCAGCTTACCGGGGGGACCCTACAATGAGCAGTTCTTC. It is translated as CASSLPGGPYNEQFF.

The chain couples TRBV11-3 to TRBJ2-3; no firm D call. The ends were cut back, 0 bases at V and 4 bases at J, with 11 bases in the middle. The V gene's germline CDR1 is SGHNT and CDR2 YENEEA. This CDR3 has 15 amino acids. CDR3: CASSLERVTSDTQYF. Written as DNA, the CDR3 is TGTGCCAGCAGCTTAGAGCGCGTCACCTCAGATACGCAGTATTTT.

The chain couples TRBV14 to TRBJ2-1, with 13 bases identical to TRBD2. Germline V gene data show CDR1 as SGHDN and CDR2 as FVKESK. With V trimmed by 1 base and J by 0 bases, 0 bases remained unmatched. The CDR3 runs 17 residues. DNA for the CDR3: TGTGCCAGCAGCCAAGGGACTAGCGGGAGCTCCTACAATGAGCAGTTCTTC. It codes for CASSQGTSGSSYNEQFF.

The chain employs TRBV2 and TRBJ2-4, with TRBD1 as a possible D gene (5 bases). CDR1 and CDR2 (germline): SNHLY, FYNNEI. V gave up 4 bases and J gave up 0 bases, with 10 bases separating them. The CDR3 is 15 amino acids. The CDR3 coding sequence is TGTGCCAGCAGTGGACAGACCTTAGCCAAAAACATTCAGTACTTC. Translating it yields CASSGQTLAKNIQYF. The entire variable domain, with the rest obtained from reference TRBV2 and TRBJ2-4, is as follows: EPEVTQTPSHQVTQMGQEVILRCVPISNHLYFYWYRQILGQKVEFLVSFYNNEISEKSEIFDDQFSVERPDGSNFTLKIRSTKLEDSAMYFCASSGQTLAKNIQYFGAGTRLSVL.

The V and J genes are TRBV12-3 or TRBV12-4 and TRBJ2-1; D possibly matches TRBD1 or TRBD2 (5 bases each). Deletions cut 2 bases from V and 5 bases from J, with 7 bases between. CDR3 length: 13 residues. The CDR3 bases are TGTGCCAGCAGTTTACGGGGACACAATGAGCAGTTCTTC. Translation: CASSLRGHNEQFF.

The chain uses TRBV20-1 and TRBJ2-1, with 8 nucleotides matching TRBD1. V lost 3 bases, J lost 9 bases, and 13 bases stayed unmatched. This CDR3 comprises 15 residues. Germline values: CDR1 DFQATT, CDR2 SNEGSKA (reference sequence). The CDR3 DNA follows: TGCAGTGCTAGCTTCGGGACAGGTGCTCTTGGTGAGCAGTTCTTC. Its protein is CSASFGTGALGEQFF.

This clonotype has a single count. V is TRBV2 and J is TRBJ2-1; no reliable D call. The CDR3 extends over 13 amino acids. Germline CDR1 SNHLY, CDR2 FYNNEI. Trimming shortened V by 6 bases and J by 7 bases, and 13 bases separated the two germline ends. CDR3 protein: CASRMSGKNEQFF. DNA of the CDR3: TGTGCCAGCAGGATGTCAGGCAAGAATGAGCAGTTCTTC.

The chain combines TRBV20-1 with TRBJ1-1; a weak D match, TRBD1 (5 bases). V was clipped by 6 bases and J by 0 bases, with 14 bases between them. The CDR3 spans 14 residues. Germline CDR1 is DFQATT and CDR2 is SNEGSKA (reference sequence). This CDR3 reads CSAPEGRLNTEAFF. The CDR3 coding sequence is TGCAGTGCCCCTGAGGGACGGCTGAACACTGAAGCTTTCTTT.